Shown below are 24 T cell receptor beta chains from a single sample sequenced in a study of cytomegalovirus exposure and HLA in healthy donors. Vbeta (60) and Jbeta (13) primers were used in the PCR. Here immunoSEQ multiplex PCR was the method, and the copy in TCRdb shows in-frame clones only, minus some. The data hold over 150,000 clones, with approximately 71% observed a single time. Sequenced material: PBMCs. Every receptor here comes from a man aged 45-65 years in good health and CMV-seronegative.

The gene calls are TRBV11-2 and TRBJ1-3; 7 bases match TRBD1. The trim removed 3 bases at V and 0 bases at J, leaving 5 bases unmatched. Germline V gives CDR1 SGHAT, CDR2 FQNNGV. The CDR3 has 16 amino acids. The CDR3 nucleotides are TGTGCCAGCAGCTTGGGACAGACGGCCTCTGGAAACACCATATATTTT. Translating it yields CASSLGQTASGNTIYF. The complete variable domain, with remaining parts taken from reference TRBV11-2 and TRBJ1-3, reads EAGVAQSPRYKIIEKRQSVAFWCNPISGHATLYWYQQILGQGPKLLIQFQNNGVVDDSQLPKDRFSAERLKGVDSTLKIQPAKLEDSAVYLCASSLGQTASGNTIYFGEGSWLTVV.

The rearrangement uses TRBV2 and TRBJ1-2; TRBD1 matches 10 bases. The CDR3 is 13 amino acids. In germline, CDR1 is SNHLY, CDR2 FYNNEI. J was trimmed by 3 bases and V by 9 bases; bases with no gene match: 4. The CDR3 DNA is TGTGCCAGGGGGGACAGGGGCCACTATGGCTACACCTTC. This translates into CARGDRGHYGYTF.

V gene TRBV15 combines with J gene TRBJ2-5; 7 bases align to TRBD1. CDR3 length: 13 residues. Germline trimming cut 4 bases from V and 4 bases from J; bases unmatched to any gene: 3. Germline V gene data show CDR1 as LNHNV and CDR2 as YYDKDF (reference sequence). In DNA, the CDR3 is TGTGCCACCAGCAAGACAGGGAGAGAGACCCAGTACTTC. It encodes CATSKTGRETQYF.

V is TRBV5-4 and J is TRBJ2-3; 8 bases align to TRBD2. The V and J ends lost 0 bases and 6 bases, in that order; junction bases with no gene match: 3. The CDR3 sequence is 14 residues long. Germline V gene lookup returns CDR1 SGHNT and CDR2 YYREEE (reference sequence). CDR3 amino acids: CASSLAGGGDTQYF. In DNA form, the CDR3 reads TGTGCCAGCAGCTTGGCCGGGGGGGGCGATACGCAGTATTTT.

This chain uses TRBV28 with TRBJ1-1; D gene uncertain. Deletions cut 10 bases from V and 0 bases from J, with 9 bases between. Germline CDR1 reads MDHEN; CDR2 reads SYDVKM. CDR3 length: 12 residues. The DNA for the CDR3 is TGTGCCACAAAGGAGTTGAACACTGAAGCTTTCTTT. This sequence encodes CATKELNTEAFF.

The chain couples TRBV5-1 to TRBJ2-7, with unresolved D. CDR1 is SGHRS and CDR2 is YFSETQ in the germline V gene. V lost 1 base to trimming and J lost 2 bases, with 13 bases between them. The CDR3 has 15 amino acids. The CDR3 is CASSLSSLVTYEQYF. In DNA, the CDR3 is TGCGCCAGCAGCTTGAGCAGCCTAGTAACCTACGAGCAGTACTTC.

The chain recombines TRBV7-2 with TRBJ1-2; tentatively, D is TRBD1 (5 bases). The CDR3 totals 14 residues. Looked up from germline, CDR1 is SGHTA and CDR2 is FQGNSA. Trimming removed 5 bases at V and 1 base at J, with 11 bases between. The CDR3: CASSLRQNNYGYTF. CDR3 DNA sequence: TGTGCCAGCAGCCTAAGACAGAATAACTATGGCTACACCTTC.

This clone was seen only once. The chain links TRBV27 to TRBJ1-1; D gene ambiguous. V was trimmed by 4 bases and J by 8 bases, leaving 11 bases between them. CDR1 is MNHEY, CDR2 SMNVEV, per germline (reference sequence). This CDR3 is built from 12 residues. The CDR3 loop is CASSSTGTEAFF. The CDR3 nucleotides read TGTGCCAGCAGTTCCACGGGAACCGAAGCTTTCTTT.

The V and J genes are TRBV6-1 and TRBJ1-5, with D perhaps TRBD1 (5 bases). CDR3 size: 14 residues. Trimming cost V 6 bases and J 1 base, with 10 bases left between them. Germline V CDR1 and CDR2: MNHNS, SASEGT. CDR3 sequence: CASRGGDSNQPQHF. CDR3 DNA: TGTGCCAGCAGGGGGGGGGACAGCAATCAGCCCCAGCATTTT.

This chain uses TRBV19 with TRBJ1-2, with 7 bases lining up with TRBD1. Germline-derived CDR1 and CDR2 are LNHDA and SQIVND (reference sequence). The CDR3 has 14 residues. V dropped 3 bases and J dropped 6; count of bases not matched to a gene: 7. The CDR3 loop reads CASSIDRVVDGYTF. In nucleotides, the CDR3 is TGTGCCAGTAGTATCGACAGGGTTGTAGATGGCTACACCTTC.

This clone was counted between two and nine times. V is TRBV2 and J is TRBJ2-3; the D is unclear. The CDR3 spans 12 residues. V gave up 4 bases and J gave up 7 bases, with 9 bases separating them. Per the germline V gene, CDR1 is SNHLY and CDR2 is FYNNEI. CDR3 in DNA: TGTGCCAGCAGTGGTGGGCCCAATACGCAGTATTTT. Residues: CASSGGPNTQYF.

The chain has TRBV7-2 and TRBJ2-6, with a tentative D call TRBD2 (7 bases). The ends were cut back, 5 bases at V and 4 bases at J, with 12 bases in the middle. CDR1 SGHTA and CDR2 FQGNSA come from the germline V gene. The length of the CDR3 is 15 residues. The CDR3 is CASSEGGAGANVLTF. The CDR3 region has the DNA TGTGCCAGCAGCGAAGGGGGGGCAGGGGCCAACGTCCTGACTTTC.

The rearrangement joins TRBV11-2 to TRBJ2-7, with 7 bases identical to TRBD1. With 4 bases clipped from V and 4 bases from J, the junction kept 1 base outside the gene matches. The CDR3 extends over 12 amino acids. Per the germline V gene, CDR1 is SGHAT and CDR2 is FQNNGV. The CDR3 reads CASSSDRYEQYF. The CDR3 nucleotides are TGTGCCAGCAGCTCGGACAGGTACGAGCAGTACTTC.

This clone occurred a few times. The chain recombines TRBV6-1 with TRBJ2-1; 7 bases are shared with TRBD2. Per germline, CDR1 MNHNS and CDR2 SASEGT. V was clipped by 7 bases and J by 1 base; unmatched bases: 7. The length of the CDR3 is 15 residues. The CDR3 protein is CASTPGRRSYNEQFF. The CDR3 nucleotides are TGTGCCAGCACTCCCGGGAGGAGGTCCTACAATGAGCAGTTCTTC.

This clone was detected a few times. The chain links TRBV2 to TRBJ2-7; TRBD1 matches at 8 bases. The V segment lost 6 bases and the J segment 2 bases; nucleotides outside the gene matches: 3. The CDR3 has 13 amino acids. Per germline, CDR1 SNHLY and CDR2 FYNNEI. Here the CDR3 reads CASRMTGAYEQYF. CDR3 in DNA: TGTGCCAGCAGAATGACAGGGGCCTACGAGCAGTACTTC.

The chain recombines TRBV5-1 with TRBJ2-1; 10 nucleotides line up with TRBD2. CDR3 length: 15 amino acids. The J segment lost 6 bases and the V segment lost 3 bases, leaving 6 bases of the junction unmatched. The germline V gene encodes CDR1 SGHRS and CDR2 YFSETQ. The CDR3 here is CASSSQRGGTNEQFF. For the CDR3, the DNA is TGCGCCAGCAGCTCTCAGCGGGGGGGGACCAATGAGCAGTTCTTC.

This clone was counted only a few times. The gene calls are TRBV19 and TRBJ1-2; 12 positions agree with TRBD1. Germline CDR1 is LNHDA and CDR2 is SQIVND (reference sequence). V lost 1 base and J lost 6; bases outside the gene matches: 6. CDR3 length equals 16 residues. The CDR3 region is CASSIAPRDRGHGYTF. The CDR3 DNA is TGTGCCAGTAGTATAGCCCCCCGGGACAGGGGGCATGGCTACACCTTC.

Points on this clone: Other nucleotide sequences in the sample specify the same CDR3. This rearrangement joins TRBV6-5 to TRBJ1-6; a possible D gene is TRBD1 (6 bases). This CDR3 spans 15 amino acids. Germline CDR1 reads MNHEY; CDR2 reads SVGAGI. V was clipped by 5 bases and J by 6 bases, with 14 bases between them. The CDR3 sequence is CASSTQQGTNSPLHF. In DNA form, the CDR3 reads TGTGCCAGCAGTACCCAGCAGGGGACTAATTCACCCCTCCACTTT.

The CDR3 region has the DNA TGTGCCACCGACAGGGTCAAAATCGGAACTGAAGCTTTCTTT. Its protein product is CATDRVKIGTEAFF. This chain joins TRBV7-9 and TRBJ1-1, with TRBD1 matching 7 bases. The CDR3 spans 14 residues. The germline CDR1 and CDR2 sequences are SEHNR and FQNEAQ (reference sequence). Trimming cost V 10 bases and J 5 bases; bases outside gene matches: 13. Full variable domain (rest looked up from reference TRBV7-9 and TRBJ1-1): DTGVSQNPRHKITKRGQNVTFRCDPISEHNRLYWYRQTLGQGPEFLTYFQNEAQLEKSRLLSDRFSAERPKGSFSTLEIQRTEQGDSAMYLCATDRVKIGTEAFFGQGTRLTVV.

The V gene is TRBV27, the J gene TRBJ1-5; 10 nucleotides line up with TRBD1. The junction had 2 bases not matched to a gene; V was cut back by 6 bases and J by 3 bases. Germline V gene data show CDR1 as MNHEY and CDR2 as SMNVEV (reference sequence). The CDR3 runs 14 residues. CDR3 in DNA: TGTGCCAGCAGAGACAGGGGGCCCAATCAGCCCCAGCATTTT. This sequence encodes CASRDRGPNQPQHF.

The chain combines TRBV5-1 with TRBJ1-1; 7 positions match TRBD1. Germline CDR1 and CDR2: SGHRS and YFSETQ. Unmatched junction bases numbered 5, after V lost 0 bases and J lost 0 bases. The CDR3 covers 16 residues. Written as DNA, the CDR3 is TGCGCCAGCAGCTTGGAATTGGGACAGCTGAACACTGAAGCTTTCTTT. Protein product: CASSLELGQLNTEAFF.

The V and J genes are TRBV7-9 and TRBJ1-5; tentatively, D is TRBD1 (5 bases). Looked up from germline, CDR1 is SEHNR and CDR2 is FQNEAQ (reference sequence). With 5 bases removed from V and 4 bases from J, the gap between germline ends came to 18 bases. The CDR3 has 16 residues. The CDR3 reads CASSREAGKGNQPQHF. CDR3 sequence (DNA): TGTGCCAGCAGCCGAGAGGCAGGGAAGGGGAATCAGCCCCAGCATTTT.

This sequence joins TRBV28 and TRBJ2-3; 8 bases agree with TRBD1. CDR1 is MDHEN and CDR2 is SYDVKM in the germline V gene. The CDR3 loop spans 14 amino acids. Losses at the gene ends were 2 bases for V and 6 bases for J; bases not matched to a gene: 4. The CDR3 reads CASSLPQGADTQYF. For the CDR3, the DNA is TGTGCCAGCAGTTTACCCCAGGGGGCGGATACGCAGTATTTT.

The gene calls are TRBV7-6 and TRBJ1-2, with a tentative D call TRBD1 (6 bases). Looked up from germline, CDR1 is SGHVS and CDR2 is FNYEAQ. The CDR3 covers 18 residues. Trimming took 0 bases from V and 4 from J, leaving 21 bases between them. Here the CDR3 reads CASSLAVADRPRSYGYTF. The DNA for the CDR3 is TGTGCCAGCAGCTTAGCGGTGGCTGACAGGCCCCGTAGCTATGGCTACACCTTC.